One sample yielded the 24 T cell receptor beta chains listed below, sequenced in a study of radiotherapy plus CTLA-4 blockade in lung cancer. This table comes from immunoSEQ multiplex PCR, and its TCRdb copy is limited to in-frame clones, with some not included. The table has some 32,000 clones, roughly 70% seen once. The sequences come from peripheral blood, collected from a patient treated with radiotherapy plus ipilimumab. The receptors here all came from a human donor with non-small cell lung cancer who had stable disease on radiotherapy plus ipilimumab.

The J gene is TRBJ2-4, the V gene TRBV5-6, with TRBD2 matching over 7 bases. The CDR3 contains 14 residues. The V gene end was trimmed by 4 bases and the J gene end by 7 bases; junction bases not matched to a gene: 8. Germline-derived CDR1 and CDR2 are SGHDT and YYEEEE. The CDR3: CASSLRTRANIQYF. CDR3 sequence (DNA): TGTGCCAGCAGCCTACGGACTAGAGCGAACATTCAGTACTTC.

The CDR3 DNA sequence: TGTGCCAGCAGCGGGACAGGGAATAATTCACCCCTCCACTTT. Its protein is CASSGTGNNSPLHF. This chain links TRBV9 with TRBJ1-6; 8 nucleotides align to TRBD1. CDR1 and CDR2 (germline): SGDLS, YYNGEE. The CDR3 loop spans 14 amino acids. The V gene end was trimmed by 3 bases and the J gene end by 5 bases; junction bases not matched to a gene: 1.

CDR3 sequence: CASSQQTGGQGQFF. The CDR3 DNA sequence: TGTGCCAGCAGCCAACAGACAGGGGGTCAGGGGCAGTTCTTC. The chain employs TRBV11-3 and TRBJ2-1; 9 positions match TRBD1. Germline lookup yields CDR1 SGHNT and CDR2 YENEEA. V trimming: 5 bases; J trimming: 12 bases; junction bases outside the gene matches: 11. The length of the CDR3 is 14 residues.

The chain couples TRBV18 to TRBJ1-3, with D perhaps matching TRBD1 (6 bases). From germline, CDR1 is KGHSH and CDR2 LQKENI. V was clipped by 1 base and J by 2 bases, with 9 bases between them. The CDR3 is 15 residues long. The CDR3 bases are TGTGCCAGCTCACCACAGGCAGGGGCTGGAAACACCATATATTTT. This encodes CASSPQAGAGNTIYF.

V is TRBV15 and J is TRBJ1-5; D may be TRBD1 (5 bases). V lost 0 bases, J lost 1 base, and 13 bases lay in between. CDR3 length: 17 residues. Germline CDR1 and CDR2: LNHNV and YYDKDF (reference sequence). DNA of the CDR3: TGTGCCACCAGCAGAGATCTGGGCAGGGAGAGCAATCAGCCCCAGCATTTT. It specifies CATSRDLGRESNQPQHF.

The genes are TRBV29-1 and TRBJ2-3, with TRBD2 as a possible D gene (6 bases). Trimming took off 6 bases at V and 10 bases at J, with 23 bases between the two ends. Germline loops: CDR1 SQVTM, CDR2 ANQGSEA. This CDR3 contains 14 residues. CDR3 residues: CSVGVDYRGDPQYF. The CDR3 DNA is TGCAGCGTCGGAGTGGACTACAGAGGGGATCCGCAGTATTTT.

The chain combines TRBV27 with TRBJ1-2; weak D call: TRBD1 (6 bases). The V gene lost 5 bases and the J gene lost 6 bases, with 25 bases spanning the gap. The germline CDR1 and CDR2 sequences are MNHEY and SMNVEV (reference sequence). The CDR3 is 17 amino acids. In DNA, the CDR3 is TGTGCCAGCAGTCCACACCCCTGGGGGGCGGATTGGAATGGCTACACCTTC. It yields the protein CASSPHPWGADWNGYTF.

This chain connects TRBV11-3 to TRBJ1-2; possible D gene TRBD1, 6 bases. Germline values: CDR1 SGHNT, CDR2 YENEEA. Trimming took off 5 bases at V and 7 bases at J, with 17 bases between the two ends. There are 14 residues in the CDR3. The CDR3 is CASSPEGQSGGYTF. Written as DNA, the CDR3 is TGTGCCAGCAGCCCGGAAGGACAGTCTGGTGGCTACACCTTC.

The chain is built from TRBV5-1 and TRBJ2-5; D is perhaps TRBD1 or TRBD2 (6 bases each). Matching the DNA end better, TRBJ2-7 makes the J call doubtful. From germline, CDR1 is SGHRS and CDR2 YFSETQ. The CDR3 runs to 15 residues. The DNA for the CDR3 is TGCGCCAGCAGCCCACAACGGGGGCAGGCCTACGAGCAGTACTTC. It specifies CASSPQRGQAYEQYF.

The chain couples TRBV25-1 to TRBJ1-1; the D is unclear. CDR1 is MGHDK, CDR2 SYGVNS, per germline. Deletions cut 6 bases from V and 0 bases from J, with 11 bases between. The CDR3 spans 14 residues. This CDR3 reads CASRPPGMNTEAFF. The CDR3, as DNA: TGTGCCAGCAGGCCCCCCGGAATGAACACTGAAGCTTTCTTT. Based on the CDR3 plus reference TRBV25-1 and TRBJ1-1, the full variable domain is EADIYQTPRYLVIGTGKKITLECSQTMGHDKMYWYQQDPGMELHLIHYSYGVNSTEKGDLSSESTVSRIRTEHFPLTLESARPSHTSQYLCASRPPGMNTEAFFGQGTRLTVV.

V usage is TRBV2 and J usage is TRBJ2-3; D is tentatively TRBD1 or TRBD2 (5 bases each). The germline CDR1 and CDR2 sequences are SNHLY and FYNNEI. Trimming pared 1 base from V and 4 bases from J, leaving 15 bases between. The CDR3 spans 16 residues. This chain's CDR3 is CASSEGHLRGADTQYF. CDR3 bases: TGTGCCAGCAGTGAAGGACACTTACGAGGGGCAGATACGCAGTATTTT.

This chain connects TRBV7-9 to TRBJ2-5; D not resolved. The CDR3 consists of 15 residues. V lost 4 bases to trimming and J lost 2 bases, with 14 bases between them. CDR1 is SEHNR, CDR2 FQNEAQ, per germline (reference sequence). CDR3 DNA: TGTGCCAGCAGCTCCAATTCGGGCGGACAAGAGACCCAGTACTTC. Its protein product is CASSSNSGGQETQYF.

This clone was counted between two and nine times. The chain uses TRBV6-1 and TRBJ2-7, with TRBD2 matching over 8 bases. V shed 4 bases, J shed 1 base, and the junction held 6 bases outside the gene matches. The CDR3 contains 15 residues. In germline, CDR1 is MNHNS, CDR2 SASEGT. The DNA of the CDR3 is TGTGCCAGCAGTGTACCGGGACTAGATTCCTACGAGCAGTACTTC. Translation: CASSVPGLDSYEQYF.

V is TRBV9 and J is TRBJ2-5, with 7 bases aligning to TRBD1. J lost 5 bases, V lost 0 bases, and 7 bases had no gene match. From germline, CDR1 is SGDLS and CDR2 YYNGEE. The CDR3 runs to 15 residues. The CDR3 region is CASSVVKGGTETQYF. The CDR3 DNA is TGTGCCAGCAGCGTAGTAAAAGGGGGCACGGAGACCCAGTACTTC.

This rearrangement joins TRBV9 to TRBJ2-5; D unresolved. Trimming pared 2 bases from V and 1 base from J, leaving 9 bases between. CDR3 length: 14 residues. Germline CDR1 is SGDLS and CDR2 is YYNGEE. DNA of the CDR3: TGTGCCAGCAGCGTGTTTGGCAGCCAAGAGACCCAGTACTTC. This sequence encodes CASSVFGSQETQYF.

The chain is built from TRBV6-5 and TRBJ2-1, with D tentatively TRBD1 (5 bases). Germline V gives CDR1 MNHEY, CDR2 SVGAGI. V gave up 1 base and J gave up 5 bases, with 6 bases separating them. The CDR3 sequence is 13 residues long. CDR3 nucleotide sequence: TGTGCCAGCAGTTACTTAGGGGACAATGAGCAGTTCTTC. This encodes CASSYLGDNEQFF.

By sample share, this clone is medium-sized. The chain employs TRBV12-5 and TRBJ2-2; 7 bases are a match to TRBD1. There are 14 residues in the CDR3. CDR1 LGHNT and CDR2 FRNRAP come from the germline V gene. Trimming cost V 5 bases and J 4 bases; bases outside gene matches: 4. The CDR3 sequence: CASGVSGGTGELFF. DNA of the CDR3: TGTGCTAGTGGTGTCTCAGGGGGCACCGGGGAGCTGTTTTTT.

This sequence joins TRBV6-5 and TRBJ2-7; 9 nucleotides line up with TRBD2. This CDR3 is 15 amino acids long. V was clipped by 5 bases and J by 1 base; unmatched bases: 6. Germline CDR1 MNHEY, CDR2 SVGAGI. The CDR3 DNA reads as TGTGCCAGCAGTCCCCTAGCGGGAAGGTCCTACGAGCAGTACTTC. Protein: CASSPLAGRSYEQYF.

The genes are TRBV28 and TRBJ2-1, with D hard to call. The CDR3 has 11 residues. Trimming left V 3 bases short and J 10 bases short, with 7 bases between. Germline V lookup: CDR1 MDHEN, CDR2 SYDVKM. The CDR3 nucleotides are TGTGCCAGCAGTTTTCTTGGGGAGCAGTTCTTC. Encoded protein: CASSFLGEQFF.

This clone counts as medium-sized. The genes are TRBV25-1 and TRBJ1-1, with a possible D match to TRBD1 (5 bases). Germline CDR1 is MGHDK and CDR2 is SYGVNS. This CDR3 contains 14 residues. The ends were cut back, 4 bases at V and 6 bases at J, with 15 bases in the middle. The CDR3 nucleotides are TGTGCCAGCAGTGGATTTAGGGGAACCGCTGAAGCTTTCTTT. Its translation is CASSGFRGTAEAFF.

This chain links TRBV5-1 with TRBJ2-1; a weak D match, TRBD1 (6 bases). The CDR3 runs to 17 residues. V lost 0 bases and J 3 bases, leaving 16 bases between the germline ends. Germline CDR1 is SGHRS and CDR2 is YFSETQ. This CDR3 is CASSLGRDRFLYNEQFF. DNA for the CDR3: TGCGCCAGCAGCTTGGGGAGAGACAGGTTCCTCTACAATGAGCAGTTCTTC. The whole variable domain, remainder taken from reference TRBV5-1 and TRBJ2-1, is KAGVTQTPRYLIKTRGQQVTLSCSPISGHRSVSWYQQTPGQGLQFLFEYFSETQRNKGNFPGRFSGRQFSNSRSEMNVSTLELGDSALYLCASSLGRDRFLYNEQFFGPGTRLTVL.

The chain recombines TRBV4-3 with TRBJ2-7; unclear D gene. Trimming cost V 1 base and J 0 bases, with 4 bases left between them. The CDR3 has 13 residues. The germline V gene has CDR1 LGHNA and CDR2 YSLEER. The CDR3 region has the DNA TGCGCCAGCAGCCAAGGACTCTCCTACGAGCAGTACTTC. Amino acids: CASSQGLSYEQYF.

This clone occurred a few times. The gene calls are TRBV5-4 and TRBJ2-1; 16 nucleotides match TRBD2. In germline, CDR1 is SGHNT, CDR2 YYREEE (reference sequence). After removal of 7 bases from V and 0 bases from J, the junction contained 10 bases not matched to a gene. The CDR3 has 19 amino acids. The CDR3 spells CASVPRGLAGGSSYNEQFF. CDR3 DNA: TGTGCCAGCGTCCCTCGGGGACTAGCGGGAGGGTCCTCCTACAATGAGCAGTTCTTC. Full variable domain (remainder filled in from reference TRBV5-4 and TRBJ2-1): ETGVTQSPTHLIKTRGQQVTLRCSSQSGHNTVSWYQQALGQGPQFIFQYYREEENGRGNFPPRFSGLQFPNYSSELNVNALELDDSALYLCASVPRGLAGGSSYNEQFFGPGTRLTVL.

The V and J genes are TRBV4-1 and TRBJ1-2; D might be TRBD1 (5 bases). There are 15 residues in the CDR3. Germline CDR1 is MGHRA and CDR2 is YSYEKL. V lost 4 bases and J lost 2, with 14 bases in between. The CDR3 spells CASSRTQGGNYGYTF. The CDR3 nucleotides are TGCGCCAGCAGCCGAACGCAGGGCGGCAACTATGGCTACACCTTC.